A selection of T cell receptor beta chains follows, all from one sample in a study of regulatory T cells in long-lasting Graves disease. MiXCR, run by TCRdb on the multiplex PCR reads, gives a single entry per CDR3 protein. The sample contains more than 400,000 distinct CDR3 sequences, about 17% of which appear only once. Another study also made use of these data, one on T cells in Graves' hyperthyroidism and ophthalmopathy.

Sequenced material: peripheral blood mononuclear cells (PBMCs), taken at new diagnosis, from a patient treated with antithyroid drugs. Receptor source: a man in his forties with Graves disease. Each CDR3 is given with its conserved first and last residue. The D gene is left open where the match is weak. Size tells how often a clone was seen (once, few, many) or the class of an expanded clone, and some rows leave it out.

many	TRBJ2-7	TRBV18	NA	TGTGCCAGCTCACCTTCCGGGACACAGCACGAGCAGTACTTC	CASSPSGTQHEQYF
many	TRBJ1-1	TRBV12-3/TRBV12-4	NA	TGTGCCAGCAGTTTCGTTGGGGTGGGCACTGAAGCTTTCTTT	CASSFVGVGTEAFF
many	TRBJ2-7	TRBV7-9	NA	TGTGCCAGCAGCCCTCCAGCGGGGCAGGGGGAGTACGAGCAGTACTTC	CASSPPAGQGEYEQYF
NA	TRBJ2-1	TRBV10-1	NA	TGCGCCAGCAGTGAGTCCCCCGGGAAGGAGCAGTTCTTC	CASSESPGKEQFF
many	TRBJ2-7	TRBV20-1	TRBD2	TGCAGTGCTACAAGACTAGCGGGGGAGGCTCCGGTTGACGAGCAGTACTTC	CSATRLAGEAPVDEQYF
many	TRBJ2-1	TRBV28	TRBD2	TGTGCCAGCAGTTCGGGGGCGGGAGGGGTTGGTTGGTCCAATGAGCAGTTCTTC	CASSSGAGGVGWSNEQFF
many	TRBJ1-1	TRBV28	NA	TGTGCCACAGGGGCCGGGGACACTGAAGCTTTCTTT	CATGAGDTEAFF
many	TRBJ2-7	TRBV11-3	NA	TGTGCCAGCAGCTTGGTATCAGCCTACGAGCAGTACTTC	CASSLVSAYEQYF
many	TRBJ1-4	TRBV28	NA	TGTGCCAGCAGTTCTGACGGACACAGGGAAAAACTGTTTTTT	CASSSDGHREKLFF
NA	TRBJ1-2	TRBV18	NA	TGTGCCAGCTCGAGGGCAGGGCTTAACTATGGCTACACCTTC	CASSRAGLNYGYTF
many	TRBJ2-1	TRBV7-2	TRBD1	TGTGCCAGCAGCTACGGGACAGGGGGCTTGGAGCAGTTCTTC	CASSYGTGGLEQFF
many	TRBJ2-7	TRBV19	TRBD1	TGTGCCAGTAGTTCGGGGACAGGGCAGACCTACGAGCAGTACTTC	CASSSGTGQTYEQYF
NA	TRBJ2-2	TRBV7-6	NA	TGTGCCAGCAGCCCAAGAAGTGGGATCCCCGGGGAGCTGTTTTTT	CASSPRSGIPGELFF
many	TRBJ2-2	TRBV5-5	NA	TGTGCCAGCAGCTTGAATCAAGGGGTCGCCGGGGAGCTGTTTTTT	CASSLNQGVAGELFF
NA	TRBJ2-2	TRBV15	NA	TGTGCCACCAGCAGGAGGGAAGGGGAGCTGTTTTTT	CATSRREGELFF
many	TRBJ2-4	TRBV20-1	NA	TGCAGTGCTGGCCTCCCTAAAGGGGTTATGAACATTCAGTACTTC	CSAGLPKGVMNIQYF
few	TRBJ2-2	TRBV7-3	NA	TGTGCCAGCAGCTTAAAATTTGAGGCGTACGGCACCGGGGAGCTGTTTTTT	CASSLKFEAYGTGELFF
NA	TRBJ2-3	TRBV11-2	TRBD2	TGTGCCAGCAGCTTAGGACTAGCGGCCGAAAGACGACGCACAGATACGCAGTATTTT	CASSLGLAAERRRTDTQYF
NA	TRBJ2-3	TRBV14	TRBD2	TGTGCCAGCAGCCAAGAGACTAGCGGGAGAGGCACAGATACGCAGTATTTT	CASSQETSGRGTDTQYF
few	TRBJ1-1	TRBV6-2/TRBV6-3	NA	TGTGCCAGCAGTTACTCTTTCTGGGGCCAATCGAACACTGAAGCTTTCTTT	CASSYSFWGQSNTEAFF